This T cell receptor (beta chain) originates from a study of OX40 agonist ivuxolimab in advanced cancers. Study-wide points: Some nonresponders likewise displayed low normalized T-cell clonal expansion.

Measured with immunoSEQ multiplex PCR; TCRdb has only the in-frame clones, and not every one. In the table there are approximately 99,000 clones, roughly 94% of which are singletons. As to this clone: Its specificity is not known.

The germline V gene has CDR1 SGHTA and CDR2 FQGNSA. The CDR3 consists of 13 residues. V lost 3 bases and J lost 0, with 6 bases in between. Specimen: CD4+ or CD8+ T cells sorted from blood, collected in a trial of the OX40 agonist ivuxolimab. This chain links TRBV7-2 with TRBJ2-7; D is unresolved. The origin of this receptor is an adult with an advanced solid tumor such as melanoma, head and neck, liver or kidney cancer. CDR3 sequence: CASSFPLSYEQYF. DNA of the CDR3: TGTGCCAGCAGCTTCCCCCTCTCCTACGAGCAGTACTTC.